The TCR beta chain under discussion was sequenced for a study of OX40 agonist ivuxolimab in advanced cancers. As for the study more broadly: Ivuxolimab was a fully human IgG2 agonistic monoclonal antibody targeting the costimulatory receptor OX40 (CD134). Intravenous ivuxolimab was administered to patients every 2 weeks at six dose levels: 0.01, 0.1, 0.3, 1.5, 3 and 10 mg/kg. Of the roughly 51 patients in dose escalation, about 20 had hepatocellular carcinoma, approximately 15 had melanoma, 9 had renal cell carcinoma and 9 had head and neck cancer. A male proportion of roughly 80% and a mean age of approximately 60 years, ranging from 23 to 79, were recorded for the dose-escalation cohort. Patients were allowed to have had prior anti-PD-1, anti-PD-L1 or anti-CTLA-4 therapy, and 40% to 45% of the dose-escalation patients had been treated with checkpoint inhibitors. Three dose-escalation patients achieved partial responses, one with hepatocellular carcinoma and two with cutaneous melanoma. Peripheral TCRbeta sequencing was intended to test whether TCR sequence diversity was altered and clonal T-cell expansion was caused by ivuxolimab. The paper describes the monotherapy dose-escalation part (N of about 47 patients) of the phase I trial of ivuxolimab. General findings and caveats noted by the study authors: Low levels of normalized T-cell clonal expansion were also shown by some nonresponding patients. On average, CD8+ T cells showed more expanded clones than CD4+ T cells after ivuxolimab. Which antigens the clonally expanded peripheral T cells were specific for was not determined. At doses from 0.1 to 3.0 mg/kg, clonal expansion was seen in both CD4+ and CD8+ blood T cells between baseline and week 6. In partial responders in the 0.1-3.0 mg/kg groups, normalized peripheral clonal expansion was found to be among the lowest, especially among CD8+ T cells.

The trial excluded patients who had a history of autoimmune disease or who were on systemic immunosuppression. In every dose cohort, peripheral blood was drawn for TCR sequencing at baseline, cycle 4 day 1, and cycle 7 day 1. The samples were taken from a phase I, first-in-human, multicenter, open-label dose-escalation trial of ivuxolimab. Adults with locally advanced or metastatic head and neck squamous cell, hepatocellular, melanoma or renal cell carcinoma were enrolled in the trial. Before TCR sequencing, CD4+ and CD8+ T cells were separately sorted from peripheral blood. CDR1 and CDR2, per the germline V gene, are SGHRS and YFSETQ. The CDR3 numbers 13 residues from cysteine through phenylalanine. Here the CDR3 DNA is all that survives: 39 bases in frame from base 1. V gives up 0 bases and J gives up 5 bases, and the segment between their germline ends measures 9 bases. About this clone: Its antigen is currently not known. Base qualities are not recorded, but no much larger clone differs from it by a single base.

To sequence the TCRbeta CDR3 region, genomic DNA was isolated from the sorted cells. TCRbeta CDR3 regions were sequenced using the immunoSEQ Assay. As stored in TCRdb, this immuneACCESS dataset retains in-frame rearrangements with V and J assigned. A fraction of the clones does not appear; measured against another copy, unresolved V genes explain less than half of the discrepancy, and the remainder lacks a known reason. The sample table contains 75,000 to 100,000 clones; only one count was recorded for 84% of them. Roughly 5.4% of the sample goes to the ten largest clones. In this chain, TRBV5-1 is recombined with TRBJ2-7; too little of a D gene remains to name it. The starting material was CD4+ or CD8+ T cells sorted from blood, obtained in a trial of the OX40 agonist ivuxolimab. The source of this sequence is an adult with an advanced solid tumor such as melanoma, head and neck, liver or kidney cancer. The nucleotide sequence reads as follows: TGCGCCAGCAGCTTGGTTGTAGGGAACGAGCAGTACTTC. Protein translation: CASSLVVGNEQYF.